What follows are 13 T cell receptor beta chains derived from one specimen sequenced in a study of cytomegalovirus exposure and HLA in healthy donors. Primers: 60 Vbeta forward and 13 Jbeta reverse. Only in-frame clones appear in the TCRdb table, and some are missing; sequencing was by immunoSEQ multiplex PCR. The data show 100,000 to 150,000 clones, with just under 75% seen just once and over 5% held by the top ten. The specimen sequenced was PBMCs. The receptors were gathered from a man in his forties or fifties in good health and CMV-seropositive.

This sequence joins TRBV11-3 and TRBJ2-3, with 9 bases that match TRBD1. The CDR3 is 17 amino acids. V lost 2 bases, J lost 5 bases, and 11 bases stayed unmatched. Germline V gene lookup returns CDR1 SGHNT and CDR2 YENEEA. CDR3 amino acids: CASSLYVGGTGIDTQYF. DNA for the CDR3: TGTGCCAGCAGCTTATACGTGGGCGGGACAGGGATAGATACGCAGTATTTT.

This CDR3 reads CASSPQTGGPYEQYF. CDR3 DNA: TGTGCCAGCAGCCCCCAGACAGGGGGGCCCTACGAGCAGTACTTC. The genes are TRBV27 and TRBJ2-7, with 9 bases aligning to TRBD1. CDR1 and CDR2 from the germline V gene are MNHEY and SMNVEV (reference sequence). The CDR3 covers 15 residues. V lost 6 bases to trimming and J lost 2 bases; unmatched junction nucleotides: 8.

This clone was observed a few times. The gene calls are TRBV2 and TRBJ2-5; 10 positions match TRBD2. The trim removed 6 bases at V and 4 bases at J, leaving 14 bases unmatched. Germline V gives CDR1 SNHLY, CDR2 FYNNEI. This CDR3 region has 17 residues. The CDR3 spells CASRRTSGLGVLETQYF. For the CDR3, the DNA is TGTGCCAGCAGGAGGACTAGCGGATTGGGAGTCTTAGAGACCCAGTACTTC.

The J gene is TRBJ1-2, the V gene TRBV5-6; D is unclear. Germline V lookup: CDR1 SGHDT, CDR2 YYEEEE. This CDR3 has 13 residues. Trimming took off 0 bases at V and 8 bases at J, with 11 bases between the two ends. The CDR3 loop is CASSLVSRMGYTF. The CDR3 coding sequence is TGTGCCAGCAGCTTGGTGTCTCGTATGGGCTACACCTTC.

The V gene is TRBV7-9, the J gene TRBJ2-1; TRBD2 agrees at 9 bases. Losses at the gene ends were 2 bases for V and 9 bases for J; bases not matched to a gene: 11. The CDR3 covers 16 residues. CDR1 and CDR2 from the germline V gene are SEHNR and FQNEAQ (reference sequence). CDR3 protein: CASSLLAGTPGGEQFF. The CDR3 coding sequence is TGTGCCAGCAGCTTACTAGCGGGAACCCCTGGAGGTGAGCAGTTCTTC.

The chain recombines TRBV11-2 with TRBJ2-1, with TRBD2 identical over 9 bases. This CDR3 has 16 residues. In germline, CDR1 is SGHAT, CDR2 FQNNGV. The J segment lost 7 bases and the V segment lost 5 bases, leaving 12 bases of the junction unmatched. CDR3 coding DNA: TGTGCCAGCAGCCGCCGTGCTAGCGGGGAAATAAATGAGCAGTTCTTC. It specifies CASSRRASGEINEQFF.

This clone was seen a handful of times. The V gene is TRBV5-3, the J gene TRBJ1-1, with D possibly TRBD1 on 5 matching bases. TRBV5-3 is noted as an ORF with a role that remains uncertain. V lost 1 base and J 3 bases, leaving 13 bases between the germline ends. The CDR3 spans 15 residues. DNA for the CDR3: TGTGCCAGAAGCTTGATCGACAGTACGTACACTGAAGCTTTCTTT. This sequence encodes CARSLIDSTYTEAFF.

The chain uses TRBV5-1 and TRBJ2-7; perhaps TRBD2 as D (6 bases). Germline assignment: CDR1 SGHRS and CDR2 YFSETQ. CDR3 size: 13 residues. Trimming removed 0 bases from V and 4 bases from J, with 8 bases in between. The CDR3 loop reads CASSLDGTYEQYF. In nucleotides, the CDR3 is TGCGCCAGCAGCTTGGACGGGACTTACGAGCAGTACTTC. Combining the CDR3 with reference TRBV5-1 and TRBJ2-7 gives the whole variable domain KAGVTQTPRYLIKTRGQQVTLSCSPISGHRSVSWYQQTPGQGLQFLFEYFSETQRNKGNFPGRFSGRQFSNSRSEMNVSTLELGDSALYLCASSLDGTYEQYFGPGTRLTVT.

The rearrangement links TRBV6-5 to TRBJ2-7, with 8 bases that match TRBD1. The CDR3 runs 15 residues. The germline gives CDR1 MNHEY, CDR2 SVGAGI. The trim removed 0 bases at V and 3 bases at J, leaving 4 bases unmatched. CDR3 in DNA: TGTGCCAGCAGTTACTCGACGACAGGGGTCTACGAGCAGTACTTC. It specifies CASSYSTTGVYEQYF.

The J gene is TRBJ2-3, the V gene TRBV7-2; 11 bases align to TRBD2. Germline values: CDR1 SGHTA, CDR2 FQGNSA. The trim removed 4 bases at V and 6 bases at J, leaving 6 bases unmatched. The CDR3 runs to 15 residues. The CDR3 is CASSSRLAGYDTQYF. The CDR3, as DNA: TGTGCCAGCAGCTCCCGACTAGCGGGATATGATACGCAGTATTTT. Full variable domain (remainder filled in from reference TRBV7-2 and TRBJ2-3): GAGVSQSPSNKVTEKGKDVELRCDPISGHTALYWYRQSLGQGLEFLIYFQGNSAPDKSGLPSDRFSAERTGGSVSTLTIQRTQQEDSAVYLCASSSRLAGYDTQYFGPGTRLTVL.

The chain is built from TRBV6-5 and TRBJ1-1; D not resolved. Germline CDR1 reads MNHEY; CDR2 reads SVGAGI. Trimming took 6 bases from V and 6 from J, leaving 17 bases between them. This CDR3 is 14 amino acids long. DNA for the CDR3: TGTGCCAGCAGCCGGACCCCGGAGGAGGCTGAAGCTTTCTTT. Encoded protein: CASSRTPEEAEAFF.

The CDR3 is CASSWDRVSTDTQYF. The DNA of the CDR3 is TGTGCCAGTAGTTGGGACAGGGTAAGCACAGATACGCAGTATTTT. This rearrangement joins TRBV19 to TRBJ2-3, with 9 nucleotides matching TRBD1. CDR1 and CDR2 from the germline V gene are LNHDA and SQIVND (reference sequence). The length of the CDR3 is 15 residues. After removal of 5 bases from V and 0 bases from J, the junction contained 3 bases not matched to a gene.

This clone was recorded a few times. This rearrangement joins TRBV28 to TRBJ1-1; 9 bases are a match to TRBD1. Germline CDR1 MDHEN, CDR2 SYDVKM. This CDR3 has 17 amino acids. V shed 2 bases, J shed 2 bases, and the junction held 9 bases outside the gene matches. CDR3 residues: CASSLGGGTGLNTEAFF. CDR3 DNA sequence: TGTGCCAGCAGTTTAGGTGGCGGGACAGGGCTAAACACTGAAGCTTTCTTT.